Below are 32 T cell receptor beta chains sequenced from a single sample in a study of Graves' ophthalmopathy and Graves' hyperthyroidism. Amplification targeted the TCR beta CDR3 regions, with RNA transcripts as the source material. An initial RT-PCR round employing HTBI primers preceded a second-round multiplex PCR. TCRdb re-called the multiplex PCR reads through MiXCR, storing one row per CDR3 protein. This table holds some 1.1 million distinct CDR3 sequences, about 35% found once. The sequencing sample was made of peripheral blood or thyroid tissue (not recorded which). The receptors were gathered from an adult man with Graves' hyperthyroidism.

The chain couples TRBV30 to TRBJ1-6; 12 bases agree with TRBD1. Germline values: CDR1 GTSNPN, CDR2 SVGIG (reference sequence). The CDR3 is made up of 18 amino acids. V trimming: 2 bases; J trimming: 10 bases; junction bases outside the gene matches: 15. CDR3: CAWSPRPGQGASGSPLHF. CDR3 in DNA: TGTGCCTGGAGTCCCCGACCGGGACAGGGGGCATCGGGATCACCCCTCCACTTT.

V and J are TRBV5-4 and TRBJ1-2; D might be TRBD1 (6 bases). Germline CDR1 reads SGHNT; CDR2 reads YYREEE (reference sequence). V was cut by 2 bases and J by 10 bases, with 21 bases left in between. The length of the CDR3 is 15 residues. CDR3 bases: TGTGCCAGCAGCTTCCCCAGCGGGACACCGTTGGACTACACCTTC. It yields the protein CASSFPSGTPLDYTF. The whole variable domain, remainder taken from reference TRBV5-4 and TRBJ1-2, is ETGVTQSPTHLIKTRGQQVTLRCSSQSGHNTVSWYQQALGQGPQFIFQYYREEENGRGNFPPRFSGLQFPNYSSELNVNALELDDSALYLCASSFPSGTPLDYTFGSGTRLTVV.

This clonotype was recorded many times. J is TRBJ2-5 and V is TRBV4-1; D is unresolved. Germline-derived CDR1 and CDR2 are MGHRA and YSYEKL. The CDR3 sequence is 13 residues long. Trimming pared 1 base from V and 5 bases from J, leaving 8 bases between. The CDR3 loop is CASSQVLVETQYF. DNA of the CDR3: TGCGCCAGCAGCCAAGTCCTTGTCGAGACCCAGTACTTC.

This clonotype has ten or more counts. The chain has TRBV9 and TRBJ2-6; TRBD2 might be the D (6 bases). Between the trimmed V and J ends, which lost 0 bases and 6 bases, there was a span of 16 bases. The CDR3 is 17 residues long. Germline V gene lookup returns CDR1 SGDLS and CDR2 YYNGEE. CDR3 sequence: CASSVGARGEAANVLTF. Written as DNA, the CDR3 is TGTGCCAGCAGCGTAGGTGCCCGCGGGGAAGCGGCCAACGTCCTGACTTTC. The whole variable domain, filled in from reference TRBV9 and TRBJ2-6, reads DSGVTQTPKHLITATGQRVTLRCSPRSGDLSVYWYQQSLDQGLQFLIQYYNGEERAKGNILERFSAQQFPDLHSELNLSSLELGDSALYFCASSVGARGEAANVLTFGAGSRLTVL.

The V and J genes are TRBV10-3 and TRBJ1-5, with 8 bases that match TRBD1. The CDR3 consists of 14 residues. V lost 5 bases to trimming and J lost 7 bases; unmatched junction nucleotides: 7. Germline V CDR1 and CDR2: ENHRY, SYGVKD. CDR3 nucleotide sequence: TGTGCCATCAGTCCGGGACAGGAAGGACAGCCCCAGCATTTT. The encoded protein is CAISPGQEGQPQHF.

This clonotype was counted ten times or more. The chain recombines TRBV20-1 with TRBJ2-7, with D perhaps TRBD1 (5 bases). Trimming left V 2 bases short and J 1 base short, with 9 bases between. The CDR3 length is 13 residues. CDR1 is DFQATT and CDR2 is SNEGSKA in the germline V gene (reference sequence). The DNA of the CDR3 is TGCAGTGCTAGATCCCGACAGTCCTACGAGCAGTACTTC. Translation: CSARSRQSYEQYF.

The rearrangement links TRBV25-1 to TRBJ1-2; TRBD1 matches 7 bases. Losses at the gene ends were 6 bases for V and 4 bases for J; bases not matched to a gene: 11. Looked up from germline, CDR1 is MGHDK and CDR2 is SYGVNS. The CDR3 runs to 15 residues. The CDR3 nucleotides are TGTGCCAGCAGATCAGCCTCAGGACAGGCCTATGGCTACACCTTC. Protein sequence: CASRSASGQAYGYTF.

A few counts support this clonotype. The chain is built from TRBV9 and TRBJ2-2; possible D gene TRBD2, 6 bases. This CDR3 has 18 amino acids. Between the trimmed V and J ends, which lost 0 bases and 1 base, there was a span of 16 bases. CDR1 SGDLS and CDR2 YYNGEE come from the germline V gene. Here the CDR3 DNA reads TGTGCCAGCAGCGTAGACTTATTAAGCGGGCGGAACACCGGGGAGCTGTTTTTT. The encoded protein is CASSVDLLSGRNTGELFF.

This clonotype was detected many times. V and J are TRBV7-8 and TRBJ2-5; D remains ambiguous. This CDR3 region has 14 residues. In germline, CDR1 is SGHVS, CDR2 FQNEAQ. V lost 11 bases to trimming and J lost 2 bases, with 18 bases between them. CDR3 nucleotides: TGTGCCGGCTCAGTGGGGTCGCCTCAAGAGACCCAGTACTTC. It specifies CAGSVGSPQETQYF.

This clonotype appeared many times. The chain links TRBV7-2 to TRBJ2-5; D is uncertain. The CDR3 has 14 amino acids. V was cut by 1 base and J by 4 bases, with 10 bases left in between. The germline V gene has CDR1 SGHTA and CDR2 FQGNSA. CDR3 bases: TGTGCCAGCAGCTTAGACGTGGACCGAGAGACCCAGTACTTC. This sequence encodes CASSLDVDRETQYF.

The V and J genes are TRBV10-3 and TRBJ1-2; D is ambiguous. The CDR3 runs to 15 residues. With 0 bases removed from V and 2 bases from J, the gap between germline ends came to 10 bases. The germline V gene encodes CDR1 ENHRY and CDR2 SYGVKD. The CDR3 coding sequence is TGTGCCATCAGTGAGTCTGGGGAGGAGAACTATGGCTACACCTTC. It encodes CAISESGEENYGYTF.

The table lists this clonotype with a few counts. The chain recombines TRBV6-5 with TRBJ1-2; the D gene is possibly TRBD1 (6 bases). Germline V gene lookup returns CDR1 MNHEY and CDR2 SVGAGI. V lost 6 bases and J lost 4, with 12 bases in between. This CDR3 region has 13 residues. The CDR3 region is CASREQGTYGYTF. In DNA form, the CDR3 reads TGTGCCAGCAGGGAACAGGGAACCTATGGCTACACCTTC.

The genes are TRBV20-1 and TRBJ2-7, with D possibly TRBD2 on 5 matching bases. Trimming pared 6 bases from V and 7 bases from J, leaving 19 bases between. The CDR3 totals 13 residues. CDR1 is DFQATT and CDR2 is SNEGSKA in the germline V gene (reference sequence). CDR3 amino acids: CSARRKNREEQYF. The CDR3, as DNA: TGCAGTGCCCGTCGCAAAAATCGGGAAGAGCAGTACTTC.

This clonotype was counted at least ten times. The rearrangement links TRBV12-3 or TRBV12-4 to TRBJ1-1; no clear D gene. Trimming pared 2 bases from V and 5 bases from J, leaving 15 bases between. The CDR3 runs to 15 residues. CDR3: CASSLSRVSGTEAFF. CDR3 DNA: TGTGCCAGCAGTTTAAGTAGGGTGAGTGGTACTGAAGCTTTCTTT.

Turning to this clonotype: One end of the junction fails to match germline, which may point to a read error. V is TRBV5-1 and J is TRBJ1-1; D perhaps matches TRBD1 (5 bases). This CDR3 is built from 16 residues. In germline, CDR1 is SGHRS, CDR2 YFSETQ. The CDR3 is CASSLKGAIENTEAFF. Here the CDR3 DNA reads TGTGCCAGCAGCTTGAAAGGGGCCATTGAGAACACTGAAGCTTTCTTT.

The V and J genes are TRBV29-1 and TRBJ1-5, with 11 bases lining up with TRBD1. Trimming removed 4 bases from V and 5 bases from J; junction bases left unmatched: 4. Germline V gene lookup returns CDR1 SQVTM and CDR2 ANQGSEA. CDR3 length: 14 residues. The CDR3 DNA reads TGCAGCGTTGGCCGGGACAGGGGGGATCAGCCCCAGCATTTT. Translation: CSVGRDRGDQPQHF.

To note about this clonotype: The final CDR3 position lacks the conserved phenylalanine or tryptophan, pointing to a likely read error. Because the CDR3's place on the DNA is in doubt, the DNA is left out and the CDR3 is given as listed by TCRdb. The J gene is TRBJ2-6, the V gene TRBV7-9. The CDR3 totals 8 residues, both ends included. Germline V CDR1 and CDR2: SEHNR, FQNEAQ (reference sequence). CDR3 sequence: CASSHLAS.

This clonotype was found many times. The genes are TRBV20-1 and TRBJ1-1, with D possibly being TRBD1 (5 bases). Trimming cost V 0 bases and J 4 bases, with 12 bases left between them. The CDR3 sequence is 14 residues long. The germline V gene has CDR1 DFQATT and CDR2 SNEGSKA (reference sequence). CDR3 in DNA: TGCAGTGCTAGAGATCTAAGGGGAGGCACTGAAGCTTTCTTT. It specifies CSARDLRGGTEAFF.

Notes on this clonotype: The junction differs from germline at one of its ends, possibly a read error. CDR3 protein: CATSEYREKSEF. Here the CDR3 DNA reads TGTGCCACCAGTGAGTACAGGGAAAAATCCGAGTTT. The chain uses TRBV24-1 and TRBJ1-4, with D perhaps TRBD1 (6 bases). Germline V gives CDR1 KGHDR, CDR2 SFDVKD. This CDR3 comprises 12 residues.

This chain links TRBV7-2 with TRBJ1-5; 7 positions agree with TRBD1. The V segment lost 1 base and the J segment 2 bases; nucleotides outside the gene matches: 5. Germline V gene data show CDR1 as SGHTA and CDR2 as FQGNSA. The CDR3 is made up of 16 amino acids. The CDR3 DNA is TGTGCCAGCAGCTTAGAAGGGGGCTCAGGCAATCAGCCCCAGCATTTT. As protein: CASSLEGGSGNQPQHF.

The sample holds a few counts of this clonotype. The CDR3 DNA is TGTGCCAGCAGCCCCGGGACAATAAACACCGGGGAGCTGTTTTTT. This encodes CASSPGTINTGELFF. This chain joins TRBV6-2 or TRBV6-3 and TRBJ2-2; tentatively, D is TRBD1 (6 bases). Trimming cost V 6 bases and J 2 bases, with 13 bases left between them. This CDR3 region has 15 residues. From germline, CDR1 is MNHEY and CDR2 SVGEGT.

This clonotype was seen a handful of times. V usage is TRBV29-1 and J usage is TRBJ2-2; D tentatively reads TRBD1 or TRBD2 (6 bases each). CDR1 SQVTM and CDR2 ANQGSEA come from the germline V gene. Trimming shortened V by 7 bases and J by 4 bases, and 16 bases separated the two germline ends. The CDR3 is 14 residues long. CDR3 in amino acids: CSACRGPSTGELFF. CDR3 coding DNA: TGCAGCGCTTGCCGGGGGCCCAGCACCGGGGAGCTGTTTTTT.

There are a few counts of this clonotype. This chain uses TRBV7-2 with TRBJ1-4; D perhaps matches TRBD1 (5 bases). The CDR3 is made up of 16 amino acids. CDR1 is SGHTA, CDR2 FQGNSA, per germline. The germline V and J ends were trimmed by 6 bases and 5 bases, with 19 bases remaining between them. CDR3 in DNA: TGTGCCAGCAGTCGGGGGTGGGGCCGGCGGAATGAAAAACTGTTTTTT. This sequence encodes CASSRGWGRRNEKLFF.

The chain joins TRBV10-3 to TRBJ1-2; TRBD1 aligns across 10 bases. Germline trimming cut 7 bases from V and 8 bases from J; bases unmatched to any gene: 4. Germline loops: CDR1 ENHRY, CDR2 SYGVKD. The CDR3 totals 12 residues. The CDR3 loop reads CAITRDRGGYTF. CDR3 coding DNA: TGTGCCATCACCAGGGACAGGGGCGGCTACACCTTC.

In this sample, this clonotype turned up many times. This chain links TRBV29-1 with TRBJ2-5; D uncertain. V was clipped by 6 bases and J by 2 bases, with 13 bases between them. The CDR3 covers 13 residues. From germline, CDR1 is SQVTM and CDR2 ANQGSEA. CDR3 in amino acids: CSVMTLPQETQYF. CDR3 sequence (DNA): TGCAGCGTCATGACACTCCCTCAAGAGACCCAGTACTTC.

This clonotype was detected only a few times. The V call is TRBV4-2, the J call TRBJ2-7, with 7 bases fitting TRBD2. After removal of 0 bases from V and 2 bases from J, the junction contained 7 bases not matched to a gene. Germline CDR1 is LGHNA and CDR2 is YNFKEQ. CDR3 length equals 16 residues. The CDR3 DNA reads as TGTGCCAGCAGCCAAGATGCGGCGGGAGCTCCCTACGAGCAGTACTTC. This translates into CASSQDAAGAPYEQYF.

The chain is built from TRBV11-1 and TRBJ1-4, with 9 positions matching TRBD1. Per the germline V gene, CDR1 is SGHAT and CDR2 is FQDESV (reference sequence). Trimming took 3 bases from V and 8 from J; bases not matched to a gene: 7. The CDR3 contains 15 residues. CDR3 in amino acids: CASSFGTGSEEKLFF. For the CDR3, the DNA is TGTGCCAGCAGCTTCGGGACAGGGAGTGAGGAAAAACTGTTTTTT.

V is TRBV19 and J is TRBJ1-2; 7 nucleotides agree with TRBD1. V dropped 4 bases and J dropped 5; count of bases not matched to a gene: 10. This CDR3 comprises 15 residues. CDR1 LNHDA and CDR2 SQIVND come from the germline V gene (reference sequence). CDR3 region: CASSTSRDSAYGYTF. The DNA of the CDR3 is TGTGCCAGTAGTACCTCACGGGACAGTGCATATGGCTACACCTTC.

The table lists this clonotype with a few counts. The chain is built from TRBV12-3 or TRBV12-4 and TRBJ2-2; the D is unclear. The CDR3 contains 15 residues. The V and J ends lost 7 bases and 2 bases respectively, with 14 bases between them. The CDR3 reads CASTLGGPNTGELFF. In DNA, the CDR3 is TGTGCCAGCACCTTGGGTGGGCCCAACACCGGGGAGCTGTTTTTT.

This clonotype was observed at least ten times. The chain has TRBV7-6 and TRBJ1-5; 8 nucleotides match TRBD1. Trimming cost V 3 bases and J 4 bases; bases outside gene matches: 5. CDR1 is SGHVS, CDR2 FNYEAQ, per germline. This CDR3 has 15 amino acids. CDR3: CASSFRTGPNQPQHF. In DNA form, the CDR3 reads TGTGCCAGCAGCTTTAGGACAGGGCCTAATCAGCCCCAGCATTTT.

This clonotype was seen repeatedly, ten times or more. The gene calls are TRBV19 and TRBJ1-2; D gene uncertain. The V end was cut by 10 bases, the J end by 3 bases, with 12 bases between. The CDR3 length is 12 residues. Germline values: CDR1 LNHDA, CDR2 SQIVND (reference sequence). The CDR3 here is CATQSRDYGYTF. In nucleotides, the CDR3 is TGTGCCACCCAGAGTCGGGACTATGGCTACACCTTC.

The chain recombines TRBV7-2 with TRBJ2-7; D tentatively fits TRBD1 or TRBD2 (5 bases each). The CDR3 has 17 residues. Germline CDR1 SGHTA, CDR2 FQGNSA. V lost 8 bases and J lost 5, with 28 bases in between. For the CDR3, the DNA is TGTGCCAGCTCACCACTCTCTAATGTGCAGGGACGTCACGAGCAGTACTTC. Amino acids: CASSPLSNVQGRHEQYF.